The T cell receptor (beta chain) described here comes from a study of blood T cell repertoires in COVID-19 (dated by TCRdb to 2018 to 2020). The study in broad terms: The collaborator samples originated in the United States, Italy and Spain and spanned the acute and convalescent phases of COVID-19. The prospective study material was composed of cDNA or gDNA derived from T cells, B-cell-depleted T cells, or PBMCs. The dataset comprised deeply sampled blood TCRbeta repertoires from subjects exposed to, actively infected with, or recovered from COVID-19. The repertoires were released in a freely available public database meant as a resource for research on the immune response to SARS-CoV-2. Samples were obtained from the ongoing ImmuneRACE study (first 160 participants) and from over 1,000 subjects provided by 6 global collaborators. Sample metadata almost always included a de-identified subject ID, COVID-19 status, age in years and sex. HLA class I and class II types, where available, came from metadata supplied by the sample provider rather than from assay-based typing. Broader findings and caveats from the paper: Clinical and demographic metadata were provided uncurated, with the amount varying by source and participant.

Samples from volunteer blood donors who had recovered from COVID-19 were contributed by a second Seattle source. Each collaborating institution followed its own protocols to collect whole blood in K2EDTA tubes. For TCRbeta analysis, collaborators shipped samples in one of three forms: frozen whole blood, isolated PBMCs, or DNA extracted from either of those sample types. Regarding this clone: Its antigen is currently not known. Per-nucleotide qualities are absent, and no much larger clonotype sits a single base away.

Measured from the cysteine to the phenylalanine, the CDR3 is 18 residues long. Just the 54-base CDR3 DNA is kept, in frame starting at base 1. V loses 4 bases of germline sequence and J loses 0 bases, and the interval between the two ends is 18 bases. Looking up the germline V gene (reference sequence) yields CDR1 LNHDA and CDR2 SQIVND. TCRbeta CDR3 regions were amplified from genomic DNA using the immunoSEQ Assay, a bias-controlled multiplex PCR. The authors processed their data as follows. Within the assay, amplification of reference gene primers was used to estimate how many nucleated cells each sample contained. Sequence reads were collapsed and filtered to measure the absolute abundance of every unique TCRbeta CDR3 rearrangement. For each sample, productive Simpson clonality was calculated as the square root of Simpson's diversity index over productive rearrangements. TCRdb took over this immuneACCESS table, retaining in-frame rearrangements with V and J assigned. Such tables are incomplete; in checked studies, under half of the missing clones stem from an unresolved V gene, and the remainder is unexplained. V, J and clone size derive from that table, while D and trimming were established from the DNA sequence. The sample table holds 150,000 to 200,000 clones, of which roughly nine tenths were seen once. The ten largest account for 1.5% to 2% of the sample.

The chain is made from TRBV19 and TRBJ1-4; D gene: possibly TRBD1, on 6 matching bases. The sequencing sample was made of peripheral blood. The receptor was derived from a man aged 18 to 29 who had recovered from COVID-19. The CDR3 is CASSTTGRKGTTNEKLFF. The bases read TGTGCCAGTAGTACGACAGGCAGGAAAGGAACAACTAATGAAAAACTGTTTTTT.